What follows are 12 T cell receptor beta chains derived from one specimen sequenced in a study of blood T cell repertoires in COVID-19. Produced via immunoSEQ multiplex PCR; TCRdb's table is partial and in-frame only. In the table there are more than 25,000 clones, roughly 90% of which are singletons. The sequenced sample was peripheral blood. The receptors derive from a human donor in a cohort sampled during active COVID-19.

The chain couples TRBV3-1 (or the pseudogene TRBV3-2) to TRBJ2-3, with 9 bases lining up with TRBD2. J gave up 8 bases and V 1 base, and 10 bases lay outside the gene matches. The CDR3 is 16 amino acids. Germline CDR1 and CDR2: LGHDT and YNNKEL (reference sequence). The CDR3 loop reads CASSQVSGGPAGTQYF. CDR3 DNA sequence: TGTGCCAGCAGCCAAGTTAGCGGGGGCCCGGCGGGTACGCAGTATTTT.

This clone is a singleton in its sample. This rearrangement joins TRBV5-5 to TRBJ2-7; 11 bases match TRBD1. The ends lost 4 bases at V and 4 bases at J; junction bases unmatched: 7. This CDR3 spans 15 amino acids. CDR1 SGHKS and CDR2 YYEKEE come from the germline V gene (reference sequence). As DNA, the CDR3 is TGTGCCAGCAGCGGGGGGGGGACAGGGGGGTACGAGCAGTACTTC. Translated, it gives CASSGGGTGGYEQYF.

The V call is TRBV28, the J call TRBJ1-2; D is unresolved. V lost 4 bases and J lost 0, with 3 bases in between. The CDR3 sequence is 12 residues long. Germline values: CDR1 MDHEN, CDR2 SYDVKM. CDR3 sequence reads: CASSSSNYGYTF. The CDR3 DNA follows: TGTGCCAGCAGTTCTTCTAACTATGGCTACACCTTC.

The chain carries TRBV4-2 and TRBJ2-5; TRBD1 matches 8 bases. The CDR3 is made up of 14 amino acids. Germline loops: CDR1 LGHNA, CDR2 YNFKEQ. The trim removed 4 bases at V and 5 bases at J, leaving 6 bases unmatched. In nucleotides, the CDR3 is TGTGCCAGCAGCCGCCGGACAGGGCAGGAGACCCAGTACTTC. Its translation: CASSRRTGQETQYF.

The chain has TRBV6-4 and TRBJ1-4; D possibly corresponds to TRBD1 (5 bases). Germline CDR1 and CDR2: MRHNA and SNTAGT. The germline V and J ends were trimmed by 0 bases and 7 bases, with 15 bases remaining between them. The CDR3 has 16 amino acids. The CDR3 loop is CASSDSAGGKGEKLFF. CDR3 coding DNA: TGTGCCAGCAGTGACTCGGCGGGGGGAAAGGGTGAAAAACTGTTTTTT.

Here the CDR3 reads CASSYNRDPNQPQHF. The CDR3 region has the DNA TGTGCCAGCAGTTACAACCGGGATCCAAATCAGCCCCAGCATTTT. V usage is TRBV6-5 and J usage is TRBJ1-5; unclear D gene. Trimming took off 2 bases at V and 4 bases at J, with 12 bases between the two ends. This CDR3 has 15 residues. Per the germline V gene, CDR1 is MNHEY and CDR2 is SVGAGI.

V is TRBV6-5 and J is TRBJ1-2; 8 bases match TRBD1. The trim removed 6 bases at V and 5 bases at J, leaving 8 bases unmatched. The CDR3 spans 14 residues. Germline V gene sequence: CDR1 MNHEY, CDR2 SVGAGI. This CDR3 reads CASRRQGSKYGYTF. The DNA of the CDR3 is TGTGCCAGCAGGCGACAGGGGTCGAAGTATGGCTACACCTTC.

This rearrangement joins TRBV7-9 to TRBJ1-2, with D unclear. Trimming shortened V by 5 bases and J by 5 bases, and 9 bases separated the two germline ends. This CDR3 is 12 amino acids long. CDR1 and CDR2 from the germline V gene are SEHNR and FQNEAQ (reference sequence). CDR3 bases: TGTGCCAGCAGCCCAGAGGGTTATGGCTACACCTTC. It yields the protein CASSPEGYGYTF. The complete variable domain, with remaining parts taken from reference TRBV7-9 and TRBJ1-2, reads DTGVSQNPRHKITKRGQNVTFRCDPISEHNRLYWYRQTLGQGPEFLTYFQNEAQLEKSRLLSDRFSAERPKGSFSTLEIQRTEQGDSAMYLCASSPEGYGYTFGSGTRLTVV.

The V gene is TRBV6-4, the J gene TRBJ2-3; 11 positions agree with TRBD1. Germline trimming cut 7 bases from V and 1 base from J; bases unmatched to any gene: 13. The germline gives CDR1 MRHNA, CDR2 SNTAGT. CDR3 length equals 18 residues. Here the CDR3 DNA reads TGTGCCAGCATCAAGGGACAGGGGGGAAACCCCTGCACAGATACGCAGTATTTT. It specifies CASIKGQGGNPCTDTQYF.

The chain links TRBV6-5 to TRBJ1-3, with D uncertain. The germline CDR1 and CDR2 sequences are MNHEY and SVGAGI. The CDR3 is 14 residues long. Between the trimmed V and J ends, which lost 6 bases and 0 bases, there was a span of 9 bases. The CDR3 DNA reads as TGTGCCAGCAGGGGCACCAACTCTGGAAACACCATATATTTT. The encoded protein is CASRGTNSGNTIYF.

The gene calls are TRBV3-1 (or the pseudogene TRBV3-2) and TRBJ2-7; D might be TRBD1 (6 bases). CDR1 and CDR2 from the germline V gene are LGHDT and YNNKEL (reference sequence). V was trimmed by 4 bases and J by 0 bases, leaving 13 bases between them. The CDR3 runs 15 residues. The CDR3 DNA reads as TGTGCCAGCAGCCGTACGCAGGGGCTCTCCTACGAGCAGTACTTC. Protein: CASSRTQGLSYEQYF.

The rearrangement links TRBV2 to TRBJ2-3, with a weak D call TRBD2 (5 bases). Germline-derived CDR1 and CDR2 are SNHLY and FYNNEI. CDR3 length: 16 amino acids. V was shortened by 1 base and J by 2 bases, with 13 bases between the two germline ends. This chain's CDR3 is CASSEEPGSPTDTQYF. CDR3 DNA sequence: TGTGCCAGCAGTGAAGAGCCGGGAAGCCCCACAGATACGCAGTATTTT.